This T cell receptor (beta chain) was captured in a study of blood T cells in healthy people across ages. Points from the study as a whole: Researchers deemed the diversity estimates from one million T cells underestimates. Because donor CMV status was unknown, expanded clonotype changes were possibly confounded.

The V gene lost 0 bases and the J gene lost 3 bases, with 9 bases spanning the gap. CDR3 length equals 15 residues. Germline V lookup: CDR1 SGHRS, CDR2 YFSETQ. The people who gave samples were healthy Caucasians from Russia, aged roughly 6 to 90. Then a second PCR, running roughly 6 to 12 cycles, was carried out with a sample-barcoded 5' primer and a J-beta primer mix. From the 5' RACE reads, TCRdb called clonotypes with MiXCR, one entry per CDR3 protein. The sample shows 500,000 to 650,000 distinct CDR3 sequences, about 29% of them seen only once. This clonotype was observed a handful of times. Its antigen is not known. Another study also made use of these data, one on T cells of mothers and their children. That study adds: The second PCR's M1S primer added sample barcodes and 2-4 random nucleotides.

This TCR was recovered from a boy between 2 and 15 years old in good health. Sequenced material: blood. V gene TRBV5-1 combines with J gene TRBJ1-4; D unclear. In DNA form, the CDR3 reads TGCGCCAGCAGCTTGGGCGGGGTTTCTAATGAAAAACTGTTTTTT. This encodes CASSLGGVSNEKLFF.